This entry describes one T cell receptor (beta chain). Investigators plated around 200,000 CFSE-labeled responder cells together with around 200,000 irradiated stimulator cells labeled with violet dye. CFSE-low proliferating responders, CD3+CD4+ and CD3+CD8+, were sorted post-reaction. The data were taken from a study of graft-versus-host responses after intestinal transplantation. Findings of the study overall: The marrow of recipients harbored GvH clones, and ileum or blood showed some of them first.

Profiling relied on immunoSEQ multiplex PCR, and the TCRdb table lists in-frame clones only, not all of them. This table has about 20,000 clones, less than 60% appearing once. The sequence was collected from a human patient who received an intestinal transplant. The sequenced sample was alloreactive CD4+ T cells from a mixed lymphocyte reaction culture, obtained before intestinal transplant. Noted subset: CFSE-low proliferating T cells sorted from roughly six-day pre-transplant mixed lymphocyte reaction (GvH or HvG direction).

The CDR3 DNA reads TGTGCCAGCAGCTTAAAGGGGACCCTCCACTTT. It is translated as CASSLKGTLHF. The chain is built from TRBV7-2 and TRBJ1-6; D is possibly TRBD1 (5 bases). Trimming took off 2 bases at V and 14 bases at J, with 7 bases between the two ends. The CDR3 is 11 amino acids. The germline V gene encodes CDR1 SGHTA and CDR2 FQGNSA.